This entry features one TCR beta chain sequence. The antigen remains undetermined. The data originate from a study of blood T cells in healthy people across ages. Whole-study results and caveats: Higher diversity, along with more naive CD4+ cells, distinguished long-lived donors from aged donors.

A second PCR, run for about 7 to 12 cycles, used a sample-barcoded 5' primer plus a J-beta primer mix. Each of the cDNA molecules was tagged by a template-switch adaptor with 12 random nucleotides. TCRdb redid the calling of the 5' RACE reads with MiXCR, one entry per CDR3 protein. The sample contains 1.5 million to 2 million distinct CDR3 sequences, less than 50% of which appear only once. The clonotype comes from a woman aged 40 to 55 in good health. Sample: blood.

CDR3 sequence reads: CASSLRGGPSSTDTQYF. CDR3 sequence (DNA): TGTGCCAGTAGTCTCCGCGGGGGACCGTCTAGCACAGATACGCAGTATTTT. The chain links TRBV19 to TRBJ2-3; 7 bases align to TRBD2. The junction had 11 bases not matched to a gene; V was cut back by 5 bases and J by 0 bases. The CDR3 totals 17 residues. Germline V CDR1 and CDR2: LNHDA, SQIVND (reference sequence).